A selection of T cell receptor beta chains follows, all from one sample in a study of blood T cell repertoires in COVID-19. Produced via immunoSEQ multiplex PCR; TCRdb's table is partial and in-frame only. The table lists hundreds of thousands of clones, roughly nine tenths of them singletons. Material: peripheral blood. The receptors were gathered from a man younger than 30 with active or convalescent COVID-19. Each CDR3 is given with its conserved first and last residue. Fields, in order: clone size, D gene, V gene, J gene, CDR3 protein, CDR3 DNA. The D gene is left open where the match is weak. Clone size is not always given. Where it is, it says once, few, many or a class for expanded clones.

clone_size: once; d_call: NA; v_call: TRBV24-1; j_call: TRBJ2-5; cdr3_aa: CATSDLSGRETQYF; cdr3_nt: TGTGCCACCAGTGATTTGAGTGGCAGAGAGACCCAGTACTTC
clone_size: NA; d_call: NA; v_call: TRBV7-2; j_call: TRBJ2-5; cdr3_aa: CASSLGQQETQYF; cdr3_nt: TGTGCCAGCAGCTTAGGACAACAAGAGACCCAGTACTTC
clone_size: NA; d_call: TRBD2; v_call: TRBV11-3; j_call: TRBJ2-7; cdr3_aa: CASSFNSGSPYEQYF; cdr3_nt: TGTGCCAGCAGCTTTAATAGCGGGAGCCCCTACGAGCAGTACTTC
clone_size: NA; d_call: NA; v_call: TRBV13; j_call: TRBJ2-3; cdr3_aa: CASSLGGFSTDTQYF; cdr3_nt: TGTGCCAGCAGCTTAGGCGGTTTCAGCACAGATACGCAGTATTTT
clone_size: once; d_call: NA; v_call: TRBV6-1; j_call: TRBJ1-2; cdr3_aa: CASSEDGYGYTF; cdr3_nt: TGTGCCAGCAGTGAAGACGGCTATGGCTACACCTTC
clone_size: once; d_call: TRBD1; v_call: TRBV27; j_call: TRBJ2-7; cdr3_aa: CASQDRTYEQYF; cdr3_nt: TGTGCCAGCCAGGACAGGACATACGAGCAGTACTTC
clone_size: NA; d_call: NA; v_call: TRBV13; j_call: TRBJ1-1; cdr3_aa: CASSFGGENTEAFF; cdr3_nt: TGTGCCAGCAGCTTTGGAGGGGAGAACACTGAAGCTTTCTTT
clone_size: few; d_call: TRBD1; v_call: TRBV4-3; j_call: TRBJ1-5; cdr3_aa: CASSQDLGQGTQPQHF; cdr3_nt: TGCGCCAGCAGCCAAGATCTGGGACAGGGAACTCAGCCCCAGCATTTT
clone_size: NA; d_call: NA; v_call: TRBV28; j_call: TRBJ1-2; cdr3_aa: CASSAQGFGYTF; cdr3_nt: TGTGCCAGCAGTGCCCAGGGCTTTGGCTACACCTTC
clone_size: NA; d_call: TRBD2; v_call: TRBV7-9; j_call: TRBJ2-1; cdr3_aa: CASSLVLAGGRHEQFF; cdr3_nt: TGTGCCAGCAGCTTAGTACTAGCGGGAGGGCGCCATGAGCAGTTCTTC
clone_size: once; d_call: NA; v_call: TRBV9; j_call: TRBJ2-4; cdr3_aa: CASSVTGAKNIQYF; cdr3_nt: TGTGCCAGCAGCGTAACAGGAGCCAAAAACATTCAGTACTTC
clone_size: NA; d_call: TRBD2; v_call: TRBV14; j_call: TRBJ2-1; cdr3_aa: CASSGRDLYNEQFF; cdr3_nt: TGTGCCAGCAGCGGGAGGGACCTCTACAATGAGCAGTTCTTC
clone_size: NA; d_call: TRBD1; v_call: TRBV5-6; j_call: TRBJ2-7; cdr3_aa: CASRMGDRASYEQYF; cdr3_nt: TGTGCCAGCAGGATGGGGGACAGGGCGAGCTACGAGCAGTACTTC
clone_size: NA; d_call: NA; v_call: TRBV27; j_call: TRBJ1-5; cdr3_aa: CASSFTASNQPQHF; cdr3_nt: TGTGCCAGCAGTTTTACAGCTAGCAATCAGCCCCAGCATTTT
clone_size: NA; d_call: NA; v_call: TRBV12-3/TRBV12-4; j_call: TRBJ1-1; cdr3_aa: CASSFTGSTEAFF; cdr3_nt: TGTGCCAGCAGTTTTACGGGGTCCACTGAAGCTTTCTTT
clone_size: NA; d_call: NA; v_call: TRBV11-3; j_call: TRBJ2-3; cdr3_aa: CASSWDTTYSDTQYF; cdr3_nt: TGTGCCAGCAGTTGGGACACGACCTATTCGGATACGCAGTATTTT
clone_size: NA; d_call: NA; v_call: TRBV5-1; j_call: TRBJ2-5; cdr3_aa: CASSLEGSGETQYF; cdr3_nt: TGCGCCAGCAGCTTGGAAGGTAGCGGAGAGACCCAGTACTTC
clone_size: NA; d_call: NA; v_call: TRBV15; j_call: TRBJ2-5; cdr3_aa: CATSRERTDPGGETQYF; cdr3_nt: TGTGCCACCAGCAGAGAAAGAACAGACCCCGGCGGGGAGACCCAGTACTTC
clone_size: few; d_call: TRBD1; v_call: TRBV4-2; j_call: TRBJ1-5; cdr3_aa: CASSHKTGTSNQPQHF; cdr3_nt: TGTGCCAGCAGCCACAAGACAGGGACTAGCAATCAGCCCCAGCATTTT
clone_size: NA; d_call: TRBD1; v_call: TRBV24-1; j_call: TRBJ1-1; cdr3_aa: CATSDSTGAGYTEAFF; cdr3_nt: TGTGCCACCAGTGATTCGACAGGGGCCGGGTACACTGAAGCTTTCTTT
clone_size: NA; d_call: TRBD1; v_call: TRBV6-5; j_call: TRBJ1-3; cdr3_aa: CASSRTGAGNTIYF; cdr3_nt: TGTGCCAGCAGTCGGACAGGGGCTGGAAACACCATATATTTT
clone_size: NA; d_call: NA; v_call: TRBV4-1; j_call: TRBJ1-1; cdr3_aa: CASSQVNIQVYTEAFF; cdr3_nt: TGCGCCAGCAGCCAAGTAAATATCCAGGTGTACACTGAAGCTTTCTTT
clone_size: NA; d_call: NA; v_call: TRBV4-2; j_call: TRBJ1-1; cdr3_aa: CASSQGGGGHRADQAEAFF; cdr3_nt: TGTGCCAGCAGCCAAGGGGGGGGTGGGCACAGGGCTGATCAAGCTGAAGCTTTCTTT
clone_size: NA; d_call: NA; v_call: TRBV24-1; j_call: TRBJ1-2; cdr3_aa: CATSDLKELANYGYTF; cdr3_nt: TGTGCCACCAGTGATTTAAAGGAGTTAGCTAACTATGGCTACACCTTC
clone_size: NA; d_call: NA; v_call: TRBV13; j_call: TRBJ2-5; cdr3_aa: CASSLKGGAGETQYF; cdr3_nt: TGTGCCAGCAGCTTGAAAGGGGGGGCCGGGGAGACCCAGTACTTC
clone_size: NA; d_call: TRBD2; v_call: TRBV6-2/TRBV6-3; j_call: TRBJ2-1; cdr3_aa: CASSSGLAGPLEQFF; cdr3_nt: TGTGCCAGCAGTTCGGGACTAGCGGGGCCCCTCGAGCAGTTCTTC
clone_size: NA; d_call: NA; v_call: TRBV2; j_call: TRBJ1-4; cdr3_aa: CASSGVESREKLFF; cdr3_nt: TGTGCCAGCAGTGGGGTGGAGTCGAGAGAAAAACTGTTTTTT
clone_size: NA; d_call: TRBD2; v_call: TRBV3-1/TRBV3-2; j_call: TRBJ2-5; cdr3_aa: CASSQEGRLAGIQETQYF; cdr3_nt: TGTGCCAGCAGCCAAGAAGGGAGGTTAGCGGGGATCCAAGAGACCCAGTACTTC
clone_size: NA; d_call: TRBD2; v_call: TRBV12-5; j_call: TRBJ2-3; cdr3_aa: CASGLAGPDTQYF; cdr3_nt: TGTGCTAGTGGACTAGCGGGACCGGATACGCAGTATTTT
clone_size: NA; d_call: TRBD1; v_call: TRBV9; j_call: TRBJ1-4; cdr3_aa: CASSVGPRQGSEKLFF; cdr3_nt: TGTGCCAGCAGCGTAGGACCGAGACAGGGGAGTGAAAAACTGTTTTTT
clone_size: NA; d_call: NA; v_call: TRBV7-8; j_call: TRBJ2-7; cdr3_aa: CASSPAYEQYF; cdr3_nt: TGTGCCAGCAGCCCAGCCTACGAGCAGTACTTC